These T cell receptor beta chains were read from a single sample in a study of cytomegalovirus exposure and HLA in healthy donors. TCRdb's copy holds only in-frame clones and misses some; the assay was immunoSEQ multiplex PCR. There are some 160,000 clones in the sample; around 81% occur only once, and around 5.7% lies in the top ten. Sequenced sample: PBMCs. The receptors come from a man between 40 and 49 years old in good health and CMV-seronegative. Both conserved end residues are part of each CDR3. The D gene is left open where the match is weak. Expanded clones get a size class; other rows say once, few or many, or leave the size out.

clone size	D gene	V gene	J gene	CDR3 DNA	CDR3 protein
once	TRBD2	TRBV27	TRBJ2-5	TGTGCCAGCAGTTTTATAGCGGGGGGGCAAGAGACCCAGTACTTC	CASSFIAGGQETQYF
-	TRBD2	TRBV13	TRBJ2-3	TGTGCCAGCAGCCCGCCGGGACTAGCGGGGGCTAGCACAGATACGCAGTATTTT	CASSPPGLAGASTDTQYF
-	TRBD1	TRBV9	TRBJ1-5	TGTGCCAGCAGCGTGGGACAGGGGGCGGGTCAGCCCCAGCATTTT	CASSVGQGAGQPQHF
once	TRBD1	TRBV7-3	TRBJ2-2	TGTGCCAGCAGCCGGGACAGACCGAACACCGGGGAGCTGTTTTTT	CASSRDRPNTGELFF
-	-	TRBV7-7	TRBJ2-1	TGTGCCAGCAGCCCAGACAGGTATGGTGAGCAGTTCTTC	CASSPDRYGEQFF
-	-	TRBV7-9	TRBJ2-7	TGTTCCAGCAGCTTAGGCGGCCCCTACGAGCAGTACTTC	CSSSLGGPYEQYF
-	TRBD1	TRBV7-6	TRBJ2-7	TGTGCCAGCAGCTCCGGGACAGGGGCGTCCGAGCAGTACTTC	CASSSGTGASEQYF
-	-	TRBV6-5	TRBJ2-6	TGTGCCAGCAGTTACGCGCGGTCTGGGGCCAACGTCCTGACTTTC	CASSYARSGANVLTF
once	TRBD1	TRBV6-5	TRBJ1-5	TGTGCCAGCAGCTCTAGACAGGGCTATCAGCCCCAGCATTTT	CASSSRQGYQPQHF
-	-	TRBV18	TRBJ2-2	TGTGCCAGCTCACCAGGCAGGGACACCGGGGAGCTGTTTTTT	CASSPGRDTGELFF
once	TRBD2	TRBV18	TRBJ2-3	TGTGCCAGCTCCCGAGCGGGAGCCACAGATACGCAGTATTTT	CASSRAGATDTQYF
once	TRBD1	TRBV7-9	TRBJ1-1	TGTGCCAGCAGCCTAGGGGGCCGGCGGACTGAAGCTTTCTTT	CASSLGGRRTEAFF
-	-	TRBV30	TRBJ1-6	TGTGCCTGGAGTCGACGGGCGGGTAATTCACCCCTCCACTTT	CAWSRRAGNSPLHF
-	-	TRBV30	TRBJ2-7	TGTGCCTGGAGTGTCGAGCAGGGAAGGGTCTACGAGCAGTACTTC	CAWSVEQGRVYEQYF
-	-	TRBV4-1	TRBJ2-7	TGCGCCAGCAGCCAAGGGTACTCCGACGGAGGCGTACAGTACTTC	CASSQGYSDGGVQYF
-	-	TRBV5-1	TRBJ1-1	TGCGCCAGCAGCTTGAGGGGTCTGGACACTGAAGCTTTCTTT	CASSLRGLDTEAFF
-	-	TRBV21-1	TRBJ2-3	TGTGCCAGCAGCATCACGGGGACTAGCGGGGGGCCCGCCACAGATACGCAGTATTTT	CASSITGTSGGPATDTQYF
-	TRBD1	TRBV2	TRBJ1-2	TGTGCCAGCAGTGTCCGGACAGGGCTTGACTATGGCTACACCTTC	CASSVRTGLDYGYTF
-	TRBD1	TRBV18	TRBJ2-1	TGTGCCAGCTCTCGACAGGGTTACGACAATGAGCAGTTCTTC	CASSRQGYDNEQFF
-	TRBD1	TRBV30	TRBJ2-7	TGTGCCTGGCAGTCGACAGGGGAGGACGAGCAGTACTTC	CAWQSTGEDEQYF
once	TRBD1	TRBV9	TRBJ1-2	TGTGCCAGCAGCCCCGTGGACAGGGCCGACTATGGCTACACCTTC	CASSPVDRADYGYTF
-	TRBD1	TRBV5-6	TRBJ1-5	TGTGCCAGCAGCAGAAAAGACAGGGGTCAAGCCAATCAGCCCCAGCATTTT	CASSRKDRGQANQPQHF
-	-	TRBV6-1	TRBJ2-6	TGTGCCAGCAGTGAAGGGGCGGGTAACTCTGGGGCCAACGTCCTGACTTTC	CASSEGAGNSGANVLTF
-	TRBD1	TRBV5-1	TRBJ2-7	TGCGCCAGCAGCTGGACAGGTAACTCCTACGAGCAGTACTTC	CASSWTGNSYEQYF
-	TRBD1	TRBV11-3	TRBJ2-7	TGTGCCAGCAGCGCATCCCCGGGACAGGGGGCGCCCTTAAGTCCCGAGCAGTACTTC	CASSASPGQGAPLSPEQYF
-	-	TRBV7-6	TRBJ2-7	TGTGCCAGCAGCTTAGCCGGGGACTACGAGCAGTACTTC	CASSLAGDYEQYF
-	TRBD2	TRBV29-1	TRBJ2-5	TGCAGCATAAGGGGACTAGCGGGGGGAGGAGAGACCCAGTACTTC	CSIRGLAGGGETQYF
few	-	TRBV6-6	TRBJ1-4	TGTGCCAGCAGTTACCGAGCGCCCAATGAAAAACTGTTTTTT	CASSYRAPNEKLFF
-	TRBD2	TRBV10-1	TRBJ2-1	TGCGCCAGCAGTGACCGGACTAGCGGGCCCTCCTACAATGAGCAGTTCTTC	CASSDRTSGPSYNEQFF
-	TRBD1	TRBV6-5	TRBJ2-7	TGTGCCAGCAGTAGACGACAGGGGGCGGACGAGCAGTACTTC	CASSRRQGADEQYF